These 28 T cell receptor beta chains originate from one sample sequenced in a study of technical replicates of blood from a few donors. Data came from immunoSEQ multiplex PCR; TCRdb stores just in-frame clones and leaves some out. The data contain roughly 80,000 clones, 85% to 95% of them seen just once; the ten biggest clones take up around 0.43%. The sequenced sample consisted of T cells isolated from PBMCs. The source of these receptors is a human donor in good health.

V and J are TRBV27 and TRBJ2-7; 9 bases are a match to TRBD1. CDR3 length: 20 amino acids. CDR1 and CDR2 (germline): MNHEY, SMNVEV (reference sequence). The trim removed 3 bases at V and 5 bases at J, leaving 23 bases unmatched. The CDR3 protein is CASSLSPGQGRGETGNEQYF. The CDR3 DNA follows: TGTGCCAGCAGTTTGAGTCCGGGACAGGGTAGGGGGGAGACCGGGAACGAGCAGTACTTC.

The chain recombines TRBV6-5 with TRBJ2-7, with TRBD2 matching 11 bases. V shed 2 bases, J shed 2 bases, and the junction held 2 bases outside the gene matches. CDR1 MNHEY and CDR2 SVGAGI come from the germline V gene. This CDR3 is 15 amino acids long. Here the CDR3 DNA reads TGTGCCAGCAGTTACACGACTAGCGGGACCTACGAGCAGTACTTC. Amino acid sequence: CASSYTTSGTYEQYF.

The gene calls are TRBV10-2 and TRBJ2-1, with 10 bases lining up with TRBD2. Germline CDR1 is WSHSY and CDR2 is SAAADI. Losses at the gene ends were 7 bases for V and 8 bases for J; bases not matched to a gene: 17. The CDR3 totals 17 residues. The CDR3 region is CASTYLPGLAGEDEQFF. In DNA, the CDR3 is TGCGCCAGCACTTACCTGCCGGGCCTAGCGGGAGAGGATGAGCAGTTCTTC.

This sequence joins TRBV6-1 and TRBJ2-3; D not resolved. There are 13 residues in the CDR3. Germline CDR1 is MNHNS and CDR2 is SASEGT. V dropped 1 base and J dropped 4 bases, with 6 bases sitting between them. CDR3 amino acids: CASSEVSADTQYF. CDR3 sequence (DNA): TGTGCCAGCAGTGAAGTCTCGGCAGATACGCAGTATTTT.

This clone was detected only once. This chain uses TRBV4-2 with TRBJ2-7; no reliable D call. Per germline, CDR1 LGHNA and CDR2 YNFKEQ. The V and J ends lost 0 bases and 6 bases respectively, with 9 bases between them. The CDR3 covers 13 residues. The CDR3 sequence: CASSQELPPEQYF. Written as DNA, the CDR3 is TGTGCCAGCAGCCAAGAACTGCCCCCCGAGCAGTACTTC.

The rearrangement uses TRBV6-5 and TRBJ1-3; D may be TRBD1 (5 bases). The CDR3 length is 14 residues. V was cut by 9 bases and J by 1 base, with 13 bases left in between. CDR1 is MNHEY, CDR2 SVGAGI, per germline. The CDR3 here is CASSQVVSGNTIYF. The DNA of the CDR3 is TGTGCCAGTTCACAGGTTGTGTCTGGAAACACCATATATTTT.

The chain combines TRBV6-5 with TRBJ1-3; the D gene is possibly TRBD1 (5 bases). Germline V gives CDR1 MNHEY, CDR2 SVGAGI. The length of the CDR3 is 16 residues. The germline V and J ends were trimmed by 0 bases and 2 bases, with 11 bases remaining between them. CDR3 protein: CASSYSPGNPGNTIYF. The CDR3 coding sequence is TGTGCCAGCAGTTACTCCCCAGGGAACCCTGGAAACACCATATATTTT.

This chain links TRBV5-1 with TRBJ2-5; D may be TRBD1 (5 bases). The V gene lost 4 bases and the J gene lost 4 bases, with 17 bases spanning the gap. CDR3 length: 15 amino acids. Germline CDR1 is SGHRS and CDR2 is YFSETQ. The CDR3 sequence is CASSPQMGRSETQYF. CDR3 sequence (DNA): TGCGCCAGCAGCCCCCAAATGGGGCGGTCAGAGACCCAGTACTTC.

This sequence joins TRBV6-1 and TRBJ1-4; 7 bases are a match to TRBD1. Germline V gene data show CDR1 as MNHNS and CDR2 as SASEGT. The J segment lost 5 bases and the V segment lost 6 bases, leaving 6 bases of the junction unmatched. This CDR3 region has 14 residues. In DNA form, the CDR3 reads TGTGCCAGCAGCCTCGGGACAGTGAATGAAAAACTGTTTTTT. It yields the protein CASSLGTVNEKLFF.

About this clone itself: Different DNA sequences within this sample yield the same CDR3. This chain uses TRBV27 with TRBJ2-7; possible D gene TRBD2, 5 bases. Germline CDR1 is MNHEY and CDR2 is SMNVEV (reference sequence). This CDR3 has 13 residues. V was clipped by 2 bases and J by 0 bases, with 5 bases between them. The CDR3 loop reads CASSLTSSYEQYF. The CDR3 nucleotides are TGTGCCAGCAGTTTAACTAGCTCCTACGAGCAGTACTTC.

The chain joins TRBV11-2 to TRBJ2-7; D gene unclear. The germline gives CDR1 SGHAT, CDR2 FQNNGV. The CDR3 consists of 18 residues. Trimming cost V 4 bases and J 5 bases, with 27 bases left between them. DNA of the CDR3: TGTGCCAGCAGCTCGGCCCCGAGATACGCAACAGAAATCAACGAGCAGTACTTC. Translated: CASSSAPRYATEINEQYF. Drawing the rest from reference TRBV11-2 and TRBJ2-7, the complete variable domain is EAGVAQSPRYKIIEKRQSVAFWCNPISGHATLYWYQQILGQGPKLLIQFQNNGVVDDSQLPKDRFSAERLKGVDSTLKIQPAKLEDSAVYLCASSSAPRYATEINEQYFGPGTRLTVT.

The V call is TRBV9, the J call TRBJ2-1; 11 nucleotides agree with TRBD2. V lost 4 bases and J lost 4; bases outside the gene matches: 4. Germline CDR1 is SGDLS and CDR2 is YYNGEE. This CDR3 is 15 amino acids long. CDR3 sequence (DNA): TGTGCCAGCAGCAACGGGACTAGCGGATACAATGAGCAGTTCTTC. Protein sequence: CASSNGTSGYNEQFF. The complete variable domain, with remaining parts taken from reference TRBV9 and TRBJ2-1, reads DSGVTQTPKHLITATGQRVTLRCSPRSGDLSVYWYQQSLDQGLQFLIQYYNGEERAKGNILERFSAQQFPDLHSELNLSSLELGDSALYFCASSNGTSGYNEQFFGPGTRLTVL.

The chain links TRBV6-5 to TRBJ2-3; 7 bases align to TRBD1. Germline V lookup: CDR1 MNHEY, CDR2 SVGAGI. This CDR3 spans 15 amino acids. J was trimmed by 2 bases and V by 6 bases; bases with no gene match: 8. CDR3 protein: CASSDPGQSTDTQYF. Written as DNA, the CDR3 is TGTGCCAGCAGCGATCCGGGACAGTCCACAGATACGCAGTATTTT.

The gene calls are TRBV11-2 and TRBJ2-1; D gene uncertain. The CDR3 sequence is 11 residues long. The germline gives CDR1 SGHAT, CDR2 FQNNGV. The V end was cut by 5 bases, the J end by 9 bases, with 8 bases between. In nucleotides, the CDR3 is TGTGCCAGCAGCAGAACGGGTGAGCAGTTCTTC. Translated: CASSRTGEQFF.

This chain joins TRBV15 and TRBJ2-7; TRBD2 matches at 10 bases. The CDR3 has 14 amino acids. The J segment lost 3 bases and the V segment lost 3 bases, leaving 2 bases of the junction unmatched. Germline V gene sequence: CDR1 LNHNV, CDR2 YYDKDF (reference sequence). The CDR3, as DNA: TGTGCCACCAGCAGTAGGACTAGCGGCTACGAGCAGTACTTC. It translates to CATSSRTSGYEQYF.

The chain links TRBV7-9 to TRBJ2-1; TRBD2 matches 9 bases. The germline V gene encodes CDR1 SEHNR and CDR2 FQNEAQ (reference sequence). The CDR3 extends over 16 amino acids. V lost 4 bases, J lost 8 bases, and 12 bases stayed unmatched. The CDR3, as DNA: TGTGCCAGCAGCTACCTGGAAGCGGGAGGCTTTGATGAGCAGTTCTTC. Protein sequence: CASSYLEAGGFDEQFF. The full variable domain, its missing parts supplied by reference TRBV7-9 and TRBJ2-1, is DTGVSQNPRHKITKRGQNVTFRCDPISEHNRLYWYRQTLGQGPEFLTYFQNEAQLEKSRLLSDRFSAERPKGSFSTLEIQRTEQGDSAMYLCASSYLEAGGFDEQFFGPGTRLTVL.

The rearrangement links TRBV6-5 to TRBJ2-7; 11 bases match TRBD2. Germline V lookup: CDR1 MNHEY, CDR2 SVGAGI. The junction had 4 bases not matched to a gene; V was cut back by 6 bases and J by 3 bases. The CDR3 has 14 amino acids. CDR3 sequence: CASRYLAGGYEQYF. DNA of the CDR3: TGTGCCAGCAGGTATCTAGCGGGAGGCTACGAGCAGTACTTC.

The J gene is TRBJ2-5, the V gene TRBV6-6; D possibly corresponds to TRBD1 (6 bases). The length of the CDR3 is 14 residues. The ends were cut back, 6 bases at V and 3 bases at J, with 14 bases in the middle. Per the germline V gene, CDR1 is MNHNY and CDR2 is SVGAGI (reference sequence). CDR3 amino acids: CASSPGQRKETQYF. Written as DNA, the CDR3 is TGTGCCAGCAGCCCCGGACAGCGGAAAGAGACCCAGTACTTC.

The CDR3 DNA reads as TGCGCCAGCAGCCAGGACAGGGAGTACACTGAAGCTTTCTTT. This translates into CASSQDREYTEAFF. The gene calls are TRBV4-1 and TRBJ1-1, with 8 bases aligning to TRBD1. Trimming removed 3 bases from V and 3 bases from J; junction bases left unmatched: 3. This CDR3 region has 14 residues. Germline assignment: CDR1 MGHRA and CDR2 YSYEKL.

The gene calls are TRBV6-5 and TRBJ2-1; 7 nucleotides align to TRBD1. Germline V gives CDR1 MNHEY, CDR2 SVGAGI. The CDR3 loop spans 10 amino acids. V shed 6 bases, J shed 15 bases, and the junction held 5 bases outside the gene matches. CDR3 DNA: TGTGCCAGCAGACAGGGGTCTCTGTTCTTC. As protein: CASRQGSLFF.

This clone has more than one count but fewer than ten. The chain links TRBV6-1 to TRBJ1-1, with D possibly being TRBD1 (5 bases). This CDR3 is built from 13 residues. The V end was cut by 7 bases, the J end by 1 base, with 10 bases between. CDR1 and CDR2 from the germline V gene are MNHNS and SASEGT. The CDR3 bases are TGTGCCAGCAAGGGGTTAGGGAACACTGAAGCTTTCTTT. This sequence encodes CASKGLGNTEAFF.

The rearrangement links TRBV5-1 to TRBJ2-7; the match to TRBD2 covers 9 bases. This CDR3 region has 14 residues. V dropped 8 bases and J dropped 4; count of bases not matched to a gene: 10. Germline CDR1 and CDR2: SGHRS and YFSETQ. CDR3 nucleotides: TGCGCCAGTCTCCTACTAGCGGGCTTGTACGAGCAGTACTTC. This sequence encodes CASLLLAGLYEQYF.

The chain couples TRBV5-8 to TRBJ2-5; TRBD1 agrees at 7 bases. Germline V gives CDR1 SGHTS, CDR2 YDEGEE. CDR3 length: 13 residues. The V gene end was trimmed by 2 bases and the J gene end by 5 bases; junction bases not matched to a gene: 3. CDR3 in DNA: TGTGCCAGCAGCTTCGACAGGGTTGAGACCCAGTACTTC. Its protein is CASSFDRVETQYF.

The CDR3 bases are TGTGCCAGTAGCCAGGGACTAGCGGCCTCTGGGGCCAACGTCCTGACTTTC. It codes for CASSQGLAASGANVLTF. The chain uses TRBV19 and TRBJ2-6; 11 bases fit TRBD2. V gave up 6 bases and J gave up 0 bases; unmatched junction bases: 4. There are 17 residues in the CDR3. Germline V gene sequence: CDR1 LNHDA, CDR2 SQIVND (reference sequence).

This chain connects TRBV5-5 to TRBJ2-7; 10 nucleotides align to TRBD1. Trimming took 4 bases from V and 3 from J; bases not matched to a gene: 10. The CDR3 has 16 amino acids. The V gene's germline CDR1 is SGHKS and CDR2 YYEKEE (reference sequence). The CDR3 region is CASSRTGTGVYYEQYF. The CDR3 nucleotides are TGTGCCAGCAGCAGGACCGGGACAGGGGTCTACTACGAGCAGTACTTC.

The CDR3 loop reads CSASSYNEQFF. The CDR3, as DNA: TGCAGTGCTAGTAGCTACAATGAGCAGTTCTTC. The gene calls are TRBV20-1 and TRBJ2-1; D ambiguous. Germline-derived CDR1 and CDR2 are DFQATT and SNEGSKA (reference sequence). V shed 3 bases and J shed 3 bases, with 3 bases lying between them. The CDR3 has 11 residues.

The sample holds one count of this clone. CDR3 residues: CASSETGVGDTQYF. CDR3 nucleotides: TGTGCCAGCAGCGAAACAGGGGTGGGAGATACGCAGTATTTT. The chain employs TRBV11-2 and TRBJ2-3; 7 bases fit TRBD1. The CDR3 loop spans 14 amino acids. Germline V gene data show CDR1 as SGHAT and CDR2 as FQNNGV. The ends lost 5 bases at V and 5 bases at J; junction bases unmatched: 7.

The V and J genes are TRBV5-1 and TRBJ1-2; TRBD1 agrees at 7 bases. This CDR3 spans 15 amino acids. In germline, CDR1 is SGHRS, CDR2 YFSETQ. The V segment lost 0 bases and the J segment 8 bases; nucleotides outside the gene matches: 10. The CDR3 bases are TGCGCCAGCAGCTTGGACCGGGACAGCTGGGGGGGCTACACCTTC. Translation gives CASSLDRDSWGGYTF.